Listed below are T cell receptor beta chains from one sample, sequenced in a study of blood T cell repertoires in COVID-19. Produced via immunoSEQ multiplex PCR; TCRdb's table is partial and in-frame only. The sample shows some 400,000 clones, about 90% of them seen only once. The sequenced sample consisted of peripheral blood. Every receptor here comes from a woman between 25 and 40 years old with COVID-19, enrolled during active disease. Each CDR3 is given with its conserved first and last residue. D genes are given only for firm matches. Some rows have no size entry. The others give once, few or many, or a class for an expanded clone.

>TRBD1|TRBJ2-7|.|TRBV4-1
TGCGCCAGCAGCCAAATATTCCTGGGACAGACCTACGAGCAGTACTTC
CASSQIFLGQTYEQYF
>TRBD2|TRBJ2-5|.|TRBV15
TGTGCCACCAGCAGGGGACTAGCGTACCAAGAGACCCAGTACTTC
CATSRGLAYQETQYF
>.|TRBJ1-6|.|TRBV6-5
TGTGCCAGCAGTTACTCGAGTCAGGGAGGTTCACCCCTCCACTTT
CASSYSSQGGSPLHF
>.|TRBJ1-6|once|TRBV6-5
TGTGCCAGCAGCCTAAACAGAAATTCACCCCTCCACTTT
CASSLNRNSPLHF
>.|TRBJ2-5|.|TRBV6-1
TGTGCCAGCAGTGAAGTGGGGGGCAGGGGGGTTGGAGAGACCCAGTACTTC
CASSEVGGRGVGETQYF
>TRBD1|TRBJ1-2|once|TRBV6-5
TGTGCCAGCAGTCGCGACAGGGCTAACTATGGCTACACCTTC
CASSRDRANYGYTF
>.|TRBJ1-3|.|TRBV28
TGTGCCAGCAGTCTCAAAAAGGGGGGAAACACCATATATTTT
CASSLKKGGNTIYF
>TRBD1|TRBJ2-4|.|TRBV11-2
TGTGCCAGCAGCTCCCGGACAGGAAAAAACCTAGCCAAAAACATTCAGTACTTC
CASSSRTGKNLAKNIQYF
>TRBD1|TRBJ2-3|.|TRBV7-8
TGTGCCAGCAGCCCGGGACAGGGGAACGCTCTGAGGGGCACAGATACGCAGTATTTT
CASSPGQGNALRGTDTQYF
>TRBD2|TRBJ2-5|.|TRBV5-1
TGCGCCAGCAGACGAGGACTAGCGGGAGGAGGAGAGACCCAGTACTTC
CASRRGLAGGGETQYF
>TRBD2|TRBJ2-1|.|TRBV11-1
TGTGCCAGCAGCTTACCTAGCGGGATCTACAATGAGCAGTTCTTC
CASSLPSGIYNEQFF
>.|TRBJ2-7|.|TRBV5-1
TGCGCCAGCAGCTCAGGCTACGAGCAGTACTTC
CASSSGYEQYF
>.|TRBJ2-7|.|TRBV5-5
TGTGCCAGCAGCCAAACCCCTCTGAGCTCCTACGAGCAGTACTTC
CASSQTPLSSYEQYF
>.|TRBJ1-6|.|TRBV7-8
TGTGCCAGCAGCCGAACAGAGTATAATTCACCCCTCCACTTT
CASSRTEYNSPLHF
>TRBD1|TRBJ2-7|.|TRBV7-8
TGTGCCAGCAGCTTAGGAGCAGGGGGCATCTACGAGCAGTACTTC
CASSLGAGGIYEQYF
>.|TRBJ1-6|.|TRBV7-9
TGTGCCAGCAGCTTAGGCAGCGCCCATTCACCCCTCCACTTT
CASSLGSAHSPLHF
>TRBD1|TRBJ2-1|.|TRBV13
TGTGCCAGCAGTCCAGGGGGCAAGATAAATGAGCAGTTCTTC
CASSPGGKINEQFF
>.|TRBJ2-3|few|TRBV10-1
TGCGCCAGCAGTTCTACCGGGAGCCGCACAGATACGCAGTATTTT
CASSSTGSRTDTQYF
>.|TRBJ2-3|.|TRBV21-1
TGTGCCAGCAGCAAAAAGGGGCTAGCGGGAGGTGCAGATACGCAGTATTTT
CASSKKGLAGGADTQYF
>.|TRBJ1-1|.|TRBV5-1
TGCGCCAGCAGCTTGGTGTTACCAGGGATCGGCACTGAAGCTTTCTTT
CASSLVLPGIGTEAFF
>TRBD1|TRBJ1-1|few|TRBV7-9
TGTGCCAGCAGCTTAGGTCGGACAGGGAACACTGAAGCTTTCTTT
CASSLGRTGNTEAFF
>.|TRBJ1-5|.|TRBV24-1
TGTGCCACCAGTGATCGCGGACAGTCTAGCAATCAGCCCCAGCATTTT
CATSDRGQSSNQPQHF
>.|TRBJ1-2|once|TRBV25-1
TGTGCCAGCAAGGGGGACGGAGCTAACTATGGCTACACCTTC
CASKGDGANYGYTF
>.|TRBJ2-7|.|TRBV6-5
TGTGCCAGCTCCTCGGCGACGGGGAGGGAGCAGTACTTC
CASSSATGREQYF
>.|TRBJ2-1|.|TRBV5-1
TGCGCCAGCAGCTTGTCAGAGGGGCAGTTCTTC
CASSLSEGQFF
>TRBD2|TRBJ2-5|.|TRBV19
TGTGCCAGTATAAGACTAGCGGGAGATAGGCACCAAGAGACCCAGTACTTC
CASIRLAGDRHQETQYF
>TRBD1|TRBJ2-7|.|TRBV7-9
TGTGCCAGCAGCCTCGACAGGGAATTCGACCTGGCCTCCTACGAGCAGTACTTC
CASSLDREFDLASYEQYF
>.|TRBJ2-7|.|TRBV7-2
TGTGCCAGCAGCTTAGGGGACACCACCTACGAGCAGTACTTC
CASSLGDTTYEQYF
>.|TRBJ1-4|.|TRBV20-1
TGCAGTGCTAGTCGTCGGGAAAAACTGTTTTTT
CSASRREKLFF
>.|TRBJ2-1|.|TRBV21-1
TGTGCCAGCAGCACCTACCCGGGACTAGCGATCTATGAGCAGTTCTTC
CASSTYPGLAIYEQFF
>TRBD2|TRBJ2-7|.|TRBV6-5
TGTGCCAGCAGTTACGATGCTAGCGGCTACGAGCAGTACTTC
CASSYDASGYEQYF
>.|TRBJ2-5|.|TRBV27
TGTGCCAGCAGTTTCTCCAGAATGCAAGAGACCCAGTACTTC
CASSFSRMQETQYF
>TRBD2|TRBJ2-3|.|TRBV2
TGTGCCAGCAGAGACAGCGGGAGGGCGACAGATACGCAGTATTTT
CASRDSGRATDTQYF
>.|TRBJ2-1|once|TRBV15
TGTGCCACCAGCAGAGTTCAGGGATTGGGCTACAATGAGCAGTTCTTC
CATSRVQGLGYNEQFF
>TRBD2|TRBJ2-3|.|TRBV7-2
TGTGCCAGCAGCTCCCGGACTAGCGGGAGCACAGATACGCAGTATTTT
CASSSRTSGSTDTQYF
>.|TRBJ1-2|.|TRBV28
TGTGCCAGCAAAAGGTCAGGGTCCTATGGCTACACCTTC
CASKRSGSYGYTF
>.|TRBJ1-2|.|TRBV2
TGTGCCAGTCTCAGAAGGGGCTATGGCTACACCTTC
CASLRRGYGYTF
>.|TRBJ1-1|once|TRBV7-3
TGTGCCAGCAGCCTAAGTTGGGCCACTGAAGCTTTCTTT
CASSLSWATEAFF
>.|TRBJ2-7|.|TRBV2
TGTGCCAGCACCACCAGGACGGGACACTACGAGCAGTACTTC
CASTTRTGHYEQYF
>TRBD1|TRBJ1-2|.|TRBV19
TGTGCCAGTAGTGACAGGGGCTATGGCTACACCTTC
CASSDRGYGYTF
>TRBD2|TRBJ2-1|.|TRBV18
TGTGCCAGCTCACCATTGCCTAGCGGCGGCGATGAGCAGTTCTTC
CASSPLPSGGDEQFF
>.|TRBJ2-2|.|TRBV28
TGTGCCAGCGCCAAACGGGAGTTCACCGGGGAGCTGTTTTTT
CASAKREFTGELFF
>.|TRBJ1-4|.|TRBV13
TGTGCCAGCAGCTTAGGTGTCGGGACACCTAATGAAAAACTGTTTTTT
CASSLGVGTPNEKLFF
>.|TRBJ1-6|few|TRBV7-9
TGTGCCAGCAGCCGGGAGTATAATTCACCCCTCCACTTT
CASSREYNSPLHF
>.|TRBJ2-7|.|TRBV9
TGTGCCAGCAGCGTAGAGGCTAGGAGCTCCTACGAGCAGTACTTC
CASSVEARSSYEQYF